The 12 T cell receptor beta chains reported below all come from one sample, sequenced in a study of response to subunit inactivated influenza vaccine. TCRdb reprocessed the RT-PCR reads with MiXCR, giving one entry per CDR3 protein. The data show some 480,000 distinct CDR3 sequences, approximately 11% seen once. Material: PBMCs from blood, obtained more than 35 days after vaccination. These receptors all come from a man in his fifties who received an inactivated influenza vaccine.

The rearrangement links TRBV7-6 to TRBJ1-1; 9 positions agree with TRBD1. V lost 2 bases, J lost 6 bases, and 4 bases stayed unmatched. Germline assignment: CDR1 SGHVS and CDR2 FNYEAQ. This CDR3 has 14 amino acids. For the CDR3, the DNA is TGTGCCAGCAGCTTAAGACAGGGGGTTTCTGAAGCTTTCTTT. Protein: CASSLRQGVSEAFF.

The chain carries TRBV11-2 and TRBJ2-1; weak D call: TRBD1 (6 bases). The V end lost 2 bases, the J end lost 6 bases, and 23 bases lay between the germline ends. CDR1 and CDR2 from the germline V gene are SGHAT and FQNNGV. The CDR3 runs to 18 residues. This CDR3 is CASSLFIGSWGQVNEQFF. The CDR3 DNA follows: TGTGCCAGCAGCTTATTTATCGGCTCGTGGGGGCAGGTCAATGAGCAGTTCTTC. Full variable domain (remainder filled in from reference TRBV11-2 and TRBJ2-1): EAGVAQSPRYKIIEKRQSVAFWCNPISGHATLYWYQQILGQGPKLLIQFQNNGVVDDSQLPKDRFSAERLKGVDSTLKIQPAKLEDSAVYLCASSLFIGSWGQVNEQFFGPGTRLTVL.

The chain couples TRBV7-2 to TRBJ2-1, with TRBD1 matching over 8 bases. The CDR3 loop spans 15 amino acids. The V and J ends lost 4 bases and 3 bases, in that order; junction bases with no gene match: 5. The germline V gene has CDR1 SGHTA and CDR2 FQGNSA. The CDR3 sequence: CASSSDRGGYNEQFF. In nucleotides, the CDR3 is TGTGCCAGCAGCTCCGACAGGGGAGGCTACAATGAGCAGTTCTTC.

This clonotype has ten or more counts. The CDR3 DNA is TGTGCCAGCAGTTTAAATCACAGGCTAGGTTACGAGCAGTACTTC. Its protein is CASSLNHRLGYEQYF. The chain links TRBV12-3 or TRBV12-4 to TRBJ2-7, with a possible D match to TRBD1 (5 bases). Trimming pared 2 bases from V and 4 bases from J, leaving 15 bases between. The CDR3 covers 15 residues.

V gene TRBV28 combines with J gene TRBJ2-4, with unresolved D. CDR3 size: 18 residues. Looked up from germline, CDR1 is MDHEN and CDR2 is SYDVKM. Trimming stripped 4 bases from V and 1 base from J, with 20 bases between. CDR3 protein: CASSYTLGSGDAKNIQYF. DNA for the CDR3: TGTGCCAGCAGTTATACACTCGGGTCAGGCGACGCCAAAAACATTCAGTACTTC.

This clonotype was detected a few times. The chain uses TRBV5-1 and TRBJ2-1; 8 bases match TRBD2. The CDR3 is 15 amino acids. Germline V gene lookup returns CDR1 SGHRS and CDR2 YFSETQ. After removal of 0 bases from V and 7 bases from J, the junction contained 6 bases not matched to a gene. The CDR3 DNA is TGCGCCAGCAGCTTGGCCGGCGGGGGGCGGAATGAGCAGTTCTTC. Residues: CASSLAGGGRNEQFF.

V and J are TRBV4-2 and TRBJ2-1; 11 nucleotides agree with TRBD2. The CDR3 covers 17 residues. J gave up 9 bases and V 0 bases, and 10 bases lay outside the gene matches. Germline CDR1 and CDR2: LGHNA and YNFKEQ. The CDR3 region has the DNA TGTGCCAGCAGCCAAGATCCCGGGACTAGCGGCTTTGGTGAGCAGTTCTTC. It is translated as CASSQDPGTSGFGEQFF.

J is TRBJ2-3 and V is TRBV7-2; no firm D call. This CDR3 spans 14 amino acids. Germline V gene sequence: CDR1 SGHTA, CDR2 FQGNSA. The V gene lost 2 bases and the J gene lost 2 bases, with 8 bases spanning the gap. This CDR3 reads CASSLWVNTDTQYF. As DNA, the CDR3 is TGTGCCAGCAGCTTATGGGTCAACACAGATACGCAGTATTTT.

J is TRBJ2-5 and V is TRBV7-6, with a tentative D call TRBD2 (5 bases). V dropped 0 bases and J dropped 5 bases, with 13 bases sitting between them. The CDR3 totals 15 residues. Germline V gene data show CDR1 as SGHVS and CDR2 as FNYEAQ. CDR3 in amino acids: CASSLAGSGGETQYF. The CDR3 DNA reads as TGTGCCAGCAGCTTAGCGGGTTCTGGAGGCGAGACCCAGTACTTC.

The chain joins TRBV20-1 to TRBJ2-1; 7 positions agree with TRBD2. This CDR3 has 15 residues. Germline CDR1 is DFQATT and CDR2 is SNEGSKA (reference sequence). J lost 4 bases, V lost 2 bases, and 8 bases had no gene match. CDR3 sequence (DNA): TGCAGTGCTAGACGCGGGCCCGGGGGGTACAATGAGCAGTTCTTC. This sequence encodes CSARRGPGGYNEQFF.

The J gene is TRBJ2-5, the V gene TRBV2; TRBD2 matches at 9 bases. After removal of 3 bases from V and 3 bases from J, the junction contained 5 bases not matched to a gene. The CDR3 totals 15 residues. Germline V CDR1 and CDR2: SNHLY, FYNNEI. In nucleotides, the CDR3 is TGTGCCAGCAGTGACCGAGCGGGGGGAAAAGAGACCCAGTACTTC. As protein: CASSDRAGGKETQYF.

This clonotype was recorded many times. This chain connects TRBV12-3 or TRBV12-4 to TRBJ2-1, with 12 bases aligning to TRBD2. The CDR3 length is 17 residues. V was pared by 10 bases and J by 0 bases, with 10 bases of the junction left unmatched. Written as DNA, the CDR3 is TGTGCCACCCACTCGACTAGCGGGAGCCCCTCCTACAATGAGCAGTTCTTC. As protein: CATHSTSGSPSYNEQFF.